Each of the 19 T cell receptor beta chains below was sequenced from the same sample in a study of blood T cell repertoires in COVID-19. Here immunoSEQ multiplex PCR was the method, and the copy in TCRdb shows in-frame clones only, minus some. The table records around 190,000 clones, approximately 85% of them present only once. The sample comprised peripheral blood. The source is a woman aged 55 to 70 with acute or convalescent COVID-19.

The chain carries TRBV6-6 and TRBJ1-2; D possibly corresponds to TRBD1 (6 bases). Between the trimmed V and J ends, which lost 2 bases and 0 bases, there was a span of 13 bases. The length of the CDR3 is 16 residues. Germline V gives CDR1 MNHNY, CDR2 SVGAGI (reference sequence). The chain's CDR3 is CASSYNRAKANYGYTF. CDR3 DNA: TGTGCCAGCAGTTACAACAGGGCCAAAGCTAACTATGGCTACACCTTC.

The CDR3 nucleotides are TGTGCCACCAGCCGACGGACGGGGGGGAAGGAGCAGTTCTTC. It codes for CATSRRTGGKEQFF. The chain combines TRBV15 with TRBJ2-1, with 8 positions matching TRBD2. The V segment lost 5 bases and the J segment 10 bases; nucleotides outside the gene matches: 10. This CDR3 contains 14 residues. Germline V CDR1 and CDR2: LNHNV, YYDKDF (reference sequence).

V is TRBV19 and J is TRBJ1-1; 8 positions match TRBD1. CDR1 LNHDA and CDR2 SQIVND come from the germline V gene (reference sequence). The ends lost 5 bases at V and 4 bases at J; junction bases unmatched: 6. This CDR3 is 14 amino acids long. The CDR3 sequence: CASSDRGYGTEAFF. In nucleotides, the CDR3 is TGTGCCAGTAGTGACAGGGGTTACGGCACTGAAGCTTTCTTT.

V usage is TRBV30 and J usage is TRBJ1-5, with 7 positions matching TRBD1. The CDR3 sequence is 14 residues long. The germline V gene has CDR1 GTSNPN and CDR2 SVGIG (reference sequence). Losses at the gene ends were 1 base for V and 4 bases for J; bases not matched to a gene: 4. CDR3: CAWSATGRNQPQHF. CDR3 sequence (DNA): TGTGCCTGGAGTGCGACAGGGAGAAATCAGCCCCAGCATTTT.

This sequence joins TRBV10-3 and TRBJ1-6, with 10 bases identical to TRBD1. V was clipped by 10 bases and J by 14 bases; unmatched bases: 11. Looked up from germline, CDR1 is ENHRY and CDR2 is SYGVKD. The CDR3 is made up of 13 amino acids. In DNA, the CDR3 is TGTGCCACTTCCGGGACAGGGGTTACATCCCTCCACTTT. It codes for CATSGTGVTSLHF.

The V and J genes are TRBV19 and TRBJ1-2, with a weak D call TRBD1 (6 bases). The CDR3 extends over 13 amino acids. Per germline, CDR1 LNHDA and CDR2 SQIVND (reference sequence). The V end was cut by 9 bases, the J end by 6 bases, with 17 bases between. The CDR3 DNA sequence: TGTGCCAGCTTCGGGGCGGGGGCGGATGGCTACACCTTC. Translation gives CASFGAGADGYTF.

J is TRBJ2-1 and V is TRBV5-4; 10 bases are shared with TRBD2. The J segment lost 6 bases and the V segment lost 2 bases, leaving 5 bases of the junction unmatched. The length of the CDR3 is 15 residues. Germline V gives CDR1 SGHNT, CDR2 YYREEE (reference sequence). The CDR3 bases are TGTGCCAGCAGCTTCGTGCTAGCGGGAGCCAATGAGCAGTTCTTC. This encodes CASSFVLAGANEQFF.

The J gene is TRBJ2-7, the V gene TRBV5-1, with D possibly TRBD1 on 5 matching bases. The germline V gene has CDR1 SGHRS and CDR2 YFSETQ. The CDR3 loop spans 14 amino acids. Trimming took off 5 bases at V and 0 bases at J, with 12 bases between the two ends. The CDR3 DNA follows: TGCGCCAGCAGGCAACAGGCTTCCTCCTACGAGCAGTACTTC. It is translated as CASRQQASSYEQYF.

This chain joins TRBV29-1 and TRBJ2-2, with a weak D call TRBD1 (6 bases). Germline CDR1 and CDR2: SQVTM and ANQGSEA. The CDR3 runs 17 residues. V lost 0 bases to trimming and J lost 5 bases, with 19 bases between them. The CDR3 protein is CSVEDLRGRVWTGELFF. The CDR3, as DNA: TGCAGCGTTGAAGATCTCAGGGGCAGGGTGTGGACCGGGGAGCTGTTTTTT.

This clone occurred once. V usage is TRBV11-1 and J usage is TRBJ1-2, with D possibly TRBD1 on 6 matching bases. The germline V gene encodes CDR1 SGHAT and CDR2 FQDESV (reference sequence). V was clipped by 5 bases and J by 8 bases, with 15 bases between them. This CDR3 is built from 13 residues. The CDR3 DNA reads as TGTGCCAGCAGCCTACAGGGCCCGGGGGGCTACACCTTC. As protein: CASSLQGPGGYTF.

This clone was counted only a few times. The V gene is TRBV4-2, the J gene TRBJ2-7, with D perhaps matching TRBD2 (5 bases). Germline CDR1 LGHNA, CDR2 YNFKEQ. This CDR3 is 17 amino acids long. Trimming took 1 base from V and 7 from J, leaving 23 bases between them. This CDR3 is CASSQGELSRLSGEQYF. The CDR3 DNA sequence: TGTGCCAGCAGCCAAGGGGAGCTCAGCAGACTATCGGGGGAGCAGTACTTC.

This clone was observed a few times. Other DNA variants within this sample encode the same CDR3. The chain combines TRBV3-1 (or the pseudogene TRBV3-2) with TRBJ1-6; TRBD1 matches at 9 bases. Germline assignment: CDR1 LGHDT and CDR2 YNNKEL (reference sequence). This CDR3 has 15 amino acids. Trimming at V came to 1 base and at J to 7 bases, leaving 2 bases not matched to a gene. CDR3: CASSQGGQGNSPLHF. CDR3 in DNA: TGTGCCAGCAGCCAAGGGGGACAGGGAAATTCACCCCTCCACTTT.

This clone occurred a few times. The chain has TRBV11-3 and TRBJ1-1, with D unresolved. Germline CDR1 SGHNT, CDR2 YENEEA. CDR3 length equals 12 residues. The germline V and J ends were trimmed by 4 bases and 10 bases, with 13 bases remaining between them. In DNA form, the CDR3 reads TGTGCCAGCAGCTCCCCCGGCCGAGGAGCTTTCTTT. Its protein product is CASSSPGRGAFF.

The J gene is TRBJ2-1, the V gene TRBV9; D is ambiguous. This CDR3 comprises 16 residues. V lost 3 bases and J 7 bases, leaving 20 bases between the germline ends. Per the germline V gene, CDR1 is SGDLS and CDR2 is YYNGEE. This chain's CDR3 is CASSGGLYLAKNEQFF. Written as DNA, the CDR3 is TGTGCCAGCAGCGGCGGCTTATATCTCGCTAAGAATGAGCAGTTCTTC.

The count of this clone is one. The V call is TRBV12-3 or TRBV12-4, the J call TRBJ1-1; 7 bases are shared with TRBD1. CDR3 length: 13 amino acids. V shed 7 bases, J shed 3 bases, and the junction held 5 bases outside the gene matches. The CDR3 bases are TGTGCCAGCACTCGGGACAGCCACACTGAAGCTTTCTTT. Its translation: CASTRDSHTEAFF.

The chain employs TRBV3-1 (or the pseudogene TRBV3-2) and TRBJ1-1; D may be TRBD1 (6 bases). This CDR3 is built from 16 residues. CDR1 is LGHDT and CDR2 is YNNKEL in the germline V gene (reference sequence). Trimming left V 1 base short and J 1 base short, with 13 bases between. In DNA, the CDR3 is TGTGCCAGCAGCCAAGGAGCGGGACACCAGAACACTGAAGCTTTCTTT. Translation gives CASSQGAGHQNTEAFF.

The rearrangement uses TRBV5-1 and TRBJ2-1; TRBD2 is a possible D gene (5 bases). The V gene's germline CDR1 is SGHRS and CDR2 YFSETQ. V gave up 4 bases and J gave up 5 bases, with 16 bases separating them. The CDR3 loop spans 15 amino acids. The CDR3 nucleotides read TGCGCCAGCAGCCACCGGACTGGGGAGCACAATGAGCAGTTCTTC. Protein: CASSHRTGEHNEQFF.

The chain joins TRBV28 to TRBJ2-7, with 7 bases identical to TRBD1. CDR3 length: 14 amino acids. Germline V gives CDR1 MDHEN, CDR2 SYDVKM. The V and J ends lost 3 bases and 2 bases, in that order; junction bases with no gene match: 4. The CDR3 DNA follows: TGTGCCAGCAGTTTGACAGGGCCTCCCTACGAGCAGTACTTC. Its translation: CASSLTGPPYEQYF.

This clone was seen once. This sequence joins TRBV6-5 and TRBJ1-2, with D tentatively TRBD1 (6 bases). The ends were cut back, 6 bases at V and 6 bases at J, with 11 bases in the middle. The CDR3 length is 12 residues. Germline CDR1 MNHEY, CDR2 SVGAGI. Written as DNA, the CDR3 is TGTGCCAGCAGACCAAGACAGGATGGCTACACCTTC. As protein: CASRPRQDGYTF.